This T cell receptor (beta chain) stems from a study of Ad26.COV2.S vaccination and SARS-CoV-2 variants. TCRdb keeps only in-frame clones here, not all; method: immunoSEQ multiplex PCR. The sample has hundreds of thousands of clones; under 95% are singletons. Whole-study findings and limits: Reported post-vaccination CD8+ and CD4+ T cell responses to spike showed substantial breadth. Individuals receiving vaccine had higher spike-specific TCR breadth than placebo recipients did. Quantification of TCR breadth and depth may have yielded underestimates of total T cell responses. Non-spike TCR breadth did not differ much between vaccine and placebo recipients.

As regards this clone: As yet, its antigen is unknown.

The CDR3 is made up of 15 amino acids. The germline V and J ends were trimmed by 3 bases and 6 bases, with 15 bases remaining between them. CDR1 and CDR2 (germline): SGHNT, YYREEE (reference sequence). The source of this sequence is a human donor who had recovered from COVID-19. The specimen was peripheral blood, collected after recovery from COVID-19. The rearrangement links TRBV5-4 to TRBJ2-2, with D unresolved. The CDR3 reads CASSSDGLRAGELFF. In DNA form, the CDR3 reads TGTGCCAGCAGCTCGGACGGCCTCCGCGCCGGGGAGCTGTTTTTT.